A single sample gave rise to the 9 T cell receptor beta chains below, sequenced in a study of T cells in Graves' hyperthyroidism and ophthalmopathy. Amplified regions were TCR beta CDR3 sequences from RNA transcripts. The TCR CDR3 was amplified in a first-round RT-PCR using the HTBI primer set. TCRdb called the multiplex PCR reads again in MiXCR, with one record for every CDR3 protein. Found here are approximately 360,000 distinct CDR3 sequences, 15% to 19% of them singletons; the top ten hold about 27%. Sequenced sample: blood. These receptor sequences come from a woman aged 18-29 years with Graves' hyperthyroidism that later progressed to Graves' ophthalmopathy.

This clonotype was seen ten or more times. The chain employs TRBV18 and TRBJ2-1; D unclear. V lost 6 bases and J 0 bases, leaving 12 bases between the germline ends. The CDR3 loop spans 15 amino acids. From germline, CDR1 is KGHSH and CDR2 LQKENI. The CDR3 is CASSSAASSYNEQFF. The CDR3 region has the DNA TGTGCCAGCTCGTCTGCGGCAAGCTCCTACAATGAGCAGTTCTTC. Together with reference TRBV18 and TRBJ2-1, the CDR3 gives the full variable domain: NAGVMQNPRHLVRRRGQEARLRCSPMKGHSHVYWYRQLPEEGLKFMVYLQKENIIDESGMPKERFSAEFPKEGPSILRIQQVVRGDSAAYFCASSSAASSYNEQFFGPGTRLTVL.

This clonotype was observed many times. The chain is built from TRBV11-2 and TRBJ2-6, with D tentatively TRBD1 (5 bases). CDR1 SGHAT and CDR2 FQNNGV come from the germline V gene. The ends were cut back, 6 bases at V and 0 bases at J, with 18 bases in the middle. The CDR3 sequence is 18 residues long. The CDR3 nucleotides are TGTGCCAGCAGGTCCCTGCGACAGACCTCCTCTGGGGCCAACGTCCTGACTTTC. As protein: CASRSLRQTSSGANVLTF.

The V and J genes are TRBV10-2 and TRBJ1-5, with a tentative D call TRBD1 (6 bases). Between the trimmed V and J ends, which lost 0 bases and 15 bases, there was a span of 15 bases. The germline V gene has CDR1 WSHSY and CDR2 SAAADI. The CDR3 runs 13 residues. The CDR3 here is CASSESWRTARHF. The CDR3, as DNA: TGCGCCAGCAGTGAGTCGTGGAGGACAGCCCGGCATTTT.

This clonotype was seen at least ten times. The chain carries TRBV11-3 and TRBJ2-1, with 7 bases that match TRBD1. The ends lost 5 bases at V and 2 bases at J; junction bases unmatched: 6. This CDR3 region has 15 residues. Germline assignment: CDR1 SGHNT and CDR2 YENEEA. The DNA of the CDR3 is TGTGCCAGCAGCACCGGGACAGCCCCCTACAATGAGCAGTTCTTC. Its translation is CASSTGTAPYNEQFF.

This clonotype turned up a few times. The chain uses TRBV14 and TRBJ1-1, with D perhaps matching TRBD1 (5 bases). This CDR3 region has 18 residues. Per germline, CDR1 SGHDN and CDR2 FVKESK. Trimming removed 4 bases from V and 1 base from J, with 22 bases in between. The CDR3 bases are TGTGCCAGCAGCCCCATGGCCCCCACGGGGCTGGGGAACACTGAAGCTTTCTTT. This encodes CASSPMAPTGLGNTEAFF.

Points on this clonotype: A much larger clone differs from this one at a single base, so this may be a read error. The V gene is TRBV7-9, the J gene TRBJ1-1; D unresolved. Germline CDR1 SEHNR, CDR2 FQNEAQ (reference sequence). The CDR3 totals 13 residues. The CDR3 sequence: CTSSLMENTEAFF. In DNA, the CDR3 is TGTACCAGCAGCTTAATGGAGAACACTGAAGCTTTCTTT.

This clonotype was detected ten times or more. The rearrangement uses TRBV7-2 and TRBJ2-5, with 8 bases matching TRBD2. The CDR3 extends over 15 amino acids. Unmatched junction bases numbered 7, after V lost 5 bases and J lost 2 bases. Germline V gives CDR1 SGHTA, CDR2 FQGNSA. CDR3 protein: CASSHSGGEQETQYF. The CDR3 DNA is TGTGCCAGCAGCCACTCGGGAGGGGAGCAAGAGACCCAGTACTTC.

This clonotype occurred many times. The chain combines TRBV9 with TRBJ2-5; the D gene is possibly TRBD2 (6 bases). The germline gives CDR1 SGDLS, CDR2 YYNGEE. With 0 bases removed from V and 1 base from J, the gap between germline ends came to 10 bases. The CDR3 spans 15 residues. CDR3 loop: CASSVGGLLQETQYF. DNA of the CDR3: TGTGCCAGCAGCGTAGGCGGACTACTCCAAGAGACCCAGTACTTC.

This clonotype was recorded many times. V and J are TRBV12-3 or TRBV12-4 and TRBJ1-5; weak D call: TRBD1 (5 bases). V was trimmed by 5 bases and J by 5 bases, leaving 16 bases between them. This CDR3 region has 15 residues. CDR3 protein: CASSQLGDRDQPQHF. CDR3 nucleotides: TGTGCCAGCAGTCAACTGGGAGACAGAGATCAGCCCCAGCATTTT.